These 23 T cell receptor beta chains were sequenced from one sample in a study of T cells in Graves' hyperthyroidism and ophthalmopathy. Amplification of TCR beta CDR3 regions used RNA as the template. With the HTBI primer set, the TCR CDR3 went through a first round of RT-PCR. A single record per CDR3 protein comes from TCRdb applying MiXCR to the multiplex PCR reads. Here the sample spans 660,000 or so distinct CDR3 sequences, nearly 45% being singletons. The sample taken for sequencing was peripheral blood or thyroid tissue (not recorded which). These receptors all stem from an adult man with Graves' disease, either hyperthyroidism or ophthalmopathy (not recorded which).

This clonotype was found many times. This chain uses TRBV24-1 with TRBJ1-2; D might be TRBD1 (6 bases). This CDR3 contains 14 residues. Looked up from germline, CDR1 is KGHDR and CDR2 is SFDVKD. V was clipped by 3 bases and J by 6 bases, with 13 bases between them. The CDR3 reads CATSDNRAWDGYTF. In DNA form, the CDR3 reads TGTGCCACCAGTGATAACAGGGCCTGGGATGGCTACACCTTC.

The rearrangement links TRBV20-1 to TRBJ1-5; 8 bases match TRBD1. This CDR3 region has 13 residues. Germline V gives CDR1 DFQATT, CDR2 SNEGSKA (reference sequence). V was clipped by 6 bases and J by 3 bases; unmatched bases: 4. CDR3 sequence: CSAWDRLNQPQHF. CDR3 in DNA: TGCAGTGCCTGGGACAGGCTCAATCAGCCCCAGCATTTT.

The rearrangement joins TRBV10-3 to TRBJ2-7, with 8 bases fitting TRBD1. Per the germline V gene, CDR1 is ENHRY and CDR2 is SYGVKD. The CDR3 sequence is 15 residues long. V dropped 10 bases and J dropped 0; count of bases not matched to a gene: 11. For the CDR3, the DNA is TGTGCCAGCAGACGACAGGGGACTGACTCCTACGAGCAGTACTTC. Amino acid sequence: CASRRQGTDSYEQYF.

This chain links TRBV11-2 with TRBJ1-2; D may be TRBD1 (6 bases). The ends were cut back, 0 bases at V and 4 bases at J, with 12 bases in the middle. This CDR3 has 15 residues. Germline loops: CDR1 SGHAT, CDR2 FQNNGV. In DNA form, the CDR3 reads TGTGCCAGCAGCTTAGAGGGGGCGGTTATCTATGGCTACACCTTC. Its protein is CASSLEGAVIYGYTF. Supplemented by reference TRBV11-2 and TRBJ1-2, the full variable domain reads EAGVAQSPRYKIIEKRQSVAFWCNPISGHATLYWYQQILGQGPKLLIQFQNNGVVDDSQLPKDRFSAERLKGVDSTLKIQPAKLEDSAVYLCASSLEGAVIYGYTFGSGTRLTVV.

Of note for this clonotype: No conserved phenylalanine or tryptophan is present at the end of the CDR3, so a read error is the likely explanation. It is unclear where the CDR3 begins or ends on the DNA, so no DNA is shown, and the CDR3 is as TCRdb lists it. V gene TRBV7-8 combines with J gene TRBJ1-3. The CDR3 sequence runs 10 residues, both termini included. The germline V gene has CDR1 SGHVS and CDR2 FQNEAQ. Here the CDR3 reads CASSASRTNT.

In this sample, this clonotype turned up once. A much larger clone lies one base from this, so it may be a read error. This chain uses TRBV2 with TRBJ1-6; perhaps TRBD1 as D (5 bases). Germline V CDR1 and CDR2: SNHLY, FYNNEI. The CDR3 runs 15 residues. DNA for the CDR3: TGTACCAGCAGTTTGCCGGGACCGACGAATTCACCCCTCCACTTT. It translates to CTSSLPGPTNSPLHF.

This chain links TRBV9 with TRBJ1-2, with D possibly matching TRBD1 (6 bases). Per germline, CDR1 SGDLS and CDR2 YYNGEE. V lost 0 bases, J lost 7 bases, and 13 bases lay in between. The CDR3 sequence is 14 residues long. Written as DNA, the CDR3 is TGTGCCAGCAGCGTAGATCCAGGGGTTACTGGCTACACCTTC. This translates into CASSVDPGVTGYTF.

The rearrangement links TRBV5-1 to TRBJ1-1, with a weak D call TRBD1 (5 bases). Germline-derived CDR1 and CDR2 are SGHRS and YFSETQ. V was cut by 5 bases and J by 9 bases, with 14 bases left in between. The CDR3 extends over 12 amino acids. CDR3 coding DNA: TGCGCCAGCAGGACAGACTTTCGGAAAGCTTTCTTT. Residues: CASRTDFRKAFF.

This clonotype was recorded at least ten times. The chain employs TRBV7-9 and TRBJ2-7; D may be TRBD2 (6 bases). Germline V gene data show CDR1 as SEHNR and CDR2 as FQNEAQ (reference sequence). CDR3 length equals 18 residues. V dropped 5 bases and J dropped 2 bases, with 25 bases sitting between them. CDR3 nucleotides: TGTGCCAGCAGCGGTAGGGTCAGTGGGACTGGAGAACCCTACGAGCAGTACTTC. This sequence encodes CASSGRVSGTGEPYEQYF.

This clonotype was counted a few times. This sequence joins TRBV10-1 and TRBJ2-7, with 11 bases identical to TRBD2. The CDR3 extends over 16 amino acids. V shed 3 bases and J 1 base; nucleotides not matched to a gene: 5. Germline V gene data show CDR1 as WNHNN and CDR2 as SYGVQD (reference sequence). The CDR3 DNA sequence: TGCGCCAGCAGTGATACCGGGACTAGCGGTTCCTACGAGCAGTACTTC. It yields the protein CASSDTGTSGSYEQYF.

This clonotype was seen more than once but under ten times. This chain links TRBV7-3 with TRBJ2-2; tentatively, D is TRBD1 (6 bases). Germline V gene sequence: CDR1 SGHTA, CDR2 FQGTGA. The V end lost 4 bases, the J end lost 2 bases, and 14 bases lay between the germline ends. This CDR3 is 16 amino acids long. Here the CDR3 reads CASSSTLGTNTGELFF. The DNA of the CDR3 is TGTGCCAGCAGCTCCACCTTAGGGACAAACACCGGGGAGCTGTTTTTT.

This chain connects TRBV7-8 to TRBJ1-1, with D unclear. The germline V and J ends were trimmed by 1 base and 7 bases, with 7 bases remaining between them. Germline assignment: CDR1 SGHVS and CDR2 FQNEAQ. This CDR3 spans 12 amino acids. The CDR3 nucleotides are TGTGCCAGCAGCTTAGGCGGAAATGAAGCTTTCTTT. Amino acids: CASSLGGNEAFF.

There are a few counts of this clonotype. The chain links TRBV5-1 to TRBJ1-2; 7 bases line up with TRBD1. V lost 1 base, J lost 7 bases, and 4 bases stayed unmatched. Germline V lookup: CDR1 SGHRS, CDR2 YFSETQ. The CDR3 consists of 13 residues. CDR3 bases: TGCGCCAGCAGCTTGACAGGGGACAGTGGCTACACCTTC. Translating gives CASSLTGDSGYTF.

The V call is TRBV12-3 or TRBV12-4, the J call TRBJ1-2, with TRBD1 matching 8 bases. The CDR3 loop spans 16 amino acids. V was pared by 3 bases and J by 5 bases, with 11 bases of the junction left unmatched. CDR3 DNA sequence: TGTGCCAGCAGTTTGCAGGACAGGGCTGGGGGGTATGGCTACACCTTC. It is translated as CASSLQDRAGGYGYTF.

As to this clonotype: A much bigger clone sits one base away, suggesting this may be a read error. The gene calls are TRBV10-1 and TRBJ2-7; D is undetermined. This CDR3 region has 13 residues. The germline CDR1 and CDR2 sequences are WNHNN and SYGVQD (reference sequence). CDR3 region: CARSESDLQEQYF. The CDR3 region has the DNA TGCGCCAGAAGTGAGTCGGATCTGCAAGAGCAGTACTTC.

In its sample, this clonotype was seen a few times. The gene calls are TRBV6-6 and TRBJ1-5, with a tentative D call TRBD1 (6 bases). Trimming stripped 7 bases from V and 8 bases from J, with 15 bases between. The germline gives CDR1 MNHNY, CDR2 SVGAGI (reference sequence). The CDR3 is 13 amino acids. As DNA, the CDR3 is TGTGCCAGCATCCGGGACACAACCAAGCCCCAGCATTTT. Translating it yields CASIRDTTKPQHF.

This clonotype was recorded a few times. The rearrangement uses TRBV5-1 and TRBJ1-2, with 9 bases aligning to TRBD1. The CDR3 is made up of 15 amino acids. In germline, CDR1 is SGHRS, CDR2 YFSETQ. V was clipped by 4 bases and J by 8 bases; unmatched bases: 12. Here the CDR3 DNA reads TGCGCCAGCAGCGGATGGACAGGGGAAGAAGGAGGCTACACCTTC. Its protein product is CASSGWTGEEGGYTF.

This clonotype was seen many times. V gene TRBV29-1 combines with J gene TRBJ1-3; D ambiguous. The CDR3 is 11 residues long. Germline CDR1 is SQVTM and CDR2 is ANQGSEA. Trimming stripped 4 bases from V and 5 bases from J, with 6 bases between. Here the CDR3 reads CSVAMRNTIYF. The CDR3 DNA follows: TGCAGCGTTGCCATGAGAAACACCATATATTTT. The variable domain in full, completed from reference TRBV29-1 and TRBJ1-3, reads SAVISQKPSRDICQRGTSLTIQCQVDSQVTMMFWYRQQPGQSLTLIATANQGSEATYESGFVIDKFPISRPNLTFSTLTVSNMSPEDSSIYLCSVAMRNTIYFGEGSWLTVV.

The chain carries TRBV7-9 and TRBJ2-2, with TRBD2 as a possible D gene (6 bases). The CDR3 consists of 13 residues. V was cut by 5 bases and J by 4 bases, with 8 bases left in between. CDR1 and CDR2 from the germline V gene are SEHNR and FQNEAQ (reference sequence). Here the CDR3 reads CASSRDFTGELFF. In DNA form, the CDR3 reads TGTGCCAGCAGCAGGGACTTCACCGGGGAGCTGTTTTTT.

The chain has TRBV20-1 and TRBJ1-2; tentative D call: TRBD1 (5 bases). CDR1 DFQATT and CDR2 SNEGSKA come from the germline V gene (reference sequence). The V end was cut by 6 bases, the J end by 0 bases, with 8 bases between. The CDR3 loop spans 12 amino acids. CDR3 protein: CSAMDTNYGYTF. As DNA, the CDR3 is TGCAGTGCAATGGACACTAACTATGGCTACACCTTC.

This clonotype was seen a handful of times. This rearrangement joins TRBV9 to TRBJ2-3; D call uncertain. The CDR3 has 12 residues. Deletions cut 0 bases from V and 4 bases from J, with 3 bases between. Germline V CDR1 and CDR2: SGDLS, YYNGEE. Written as DNA, the CDR3 is TGTGCCAGCAGCGTAGTTGCAGATACGCAGTATTTT. Protein product: CASSVVADTQYF.

Points on this clonotype: It is likely a read error, because the conserved phenylalanine at the end of the CDR3 is missing. The DNA is omitted, as the CDR3 cannot be located on it reliably, and the CDR3 follows TCRdb's listing. The chain carries TRBV2 and TRBJ2-2; TRBD2, the table's D call, lacks a check against the DNA. The CDR3 length is 17 residues, termini included. Germline V gene lookup returns CDR1 SNHLY and CDR2 FYNNEI. The CDR3 loop reads CASSELAGGTNTGELDL.

This rearrangement joins TRBV20-1 to TRBJ1-6; D is unresolved. CDR1 is DFQATT, CDR2 SNEGSKA, per germline (reference sequence). The germline V and J ends were trimmed by 1 base and 0 bases, with 13 bases remaining between them. This CDR3 spans 17 amino acids. The CDR3 is CSARGPSRSSYNSPLHF. The CDR3 DNA reads as TGCAGTGCTAGAGGACCATCAAGGAGCTCCTATAATTCACCCCTCCACTTT.